This T cell receptor (beta chain) was identified in a study of T cells expressing NK-cell markers. As for the study in general: Repertoire data for TCR beta were derived from sorted T cells (CD3+CD56+NKG2C+, CD3+CD56+NKG2C- and CD3+CD56-NKG2C+). Just one sequenced donor of eight was HCMV-seronegative, while seven were seropositive.

The germline gives CDR1 GTSNPN, CDR2 SVGIG (reference sequence). The CDR3 totals 11 residues. TCRdb re-called the 5' RACE reads and gives one entry per CDR3 protein, without DNA. The sample totals about 410,000 distinct CDR3 sequences. The origin of this receptor is a woman in her forties or fifties in good health. This rearrangement joins TRBV30 to TRBJ2-4. Source material: blood T cells: a sorted CD56 or NKG2C T cell subset, CD4+ or CD8+ T cells, or bulk PBMC T cells (not recorded which). The CDR3 reads CACRVQNIQYF. Based on the CDR3 plus reference TRBV30 and TRBJ2-4, the full variable domain is SQTIHQWPATLVQPVGSPLSLECTVEGTSNPNLYWYRQAAGRGLQLLFYSVGIGQISSEVPQNLSASRPQDRQFILSSKKLLLSDSGFYLCACRVQNIQYFGAGTRLSVL.